The entry below describes one TCR beta chain. Its antigen is not known. The record originates from a study of beta chain features in type 1 diabetes. Sorting of CD4+ naive, central memory, regulatory and stem cell-like memory cells was performed via CD45RO/CCR7/CD25/CD127/CD95/CD27. Sorted populations were all over 98% pure. Expressed TCRB transcripts were sequenced, since all the RNA that had been isolated was reverse transcribed. Generated by immunoSEQ multiplex PCR, the TCRdb table keeps only in-frame clones and is missing some. The top ten clones hold 0.03% to 0.04% of a sample with a few hundred thousand clones, 9.6% of them seen once. Study-wide findings and caveats: Short templates might get an advantage during PCR, and this would be equal in patients and controls. In type 1 diabetes patients, VDJ junctions had fewer insertions; deletions at these junctions were more frequent.

V was clipped by 6 bases and J by 1 base, with 7 bases between them. The germline V gene has CDR1 SNHLY and CDR2 FYNNEI. The CDR3 has 13 amino acids. The sequence came from a woman between 18 and 29 years old in good health. The chain has TRBV2 and TRBJ2-1; a weak D match, TRBD1 (6 bases). Sequencing input: naive CD4+ T cells from blood. The CDR3 sequence is CASSGQSYNEQFF. CDR3 in DNA: TGTGCCAGCAGCGGACAGTCCTACAATGAGCAGTTCTTC.